The 21 T cell receptor beta chains below come from one sample, sequenced in a study of early T cells in non-severe SARS-CoV-2 infection. From the 5' RACE reads, TCRdb called clonotypes with MiXCR, one entry per CDR3 protein. Altogether roughly 54,000 distinct CDR3 sequences are present, less than 9.5% being singletons, with the ten largest covering over 9.5%. Sequenced here: whole blood, sampled at baseline. All receptors come from an adult who was a healthcare worker with PCR-confirmed SARS-CoV-2 infection or an uninfected control (not recorded which).

This clonotype was seen more than once but under ten times. V and J are TRBV7-9 and TRBJ2-7; 9 bases line up with TRBD2. From germline, CDR1 is SEHNR and CDR2 FQNEAQ (reference sequence). The CDR3 has 19 amino acids. V shed 5 bases and J 6 bases; nucleotides not matched to a gene: 23. The CDR3 nucleotides are TGTGCCAGCAGCCCTCTCGTTGGTAGCGGGAGTGGAGGCCGGGGCGAGCAGTACTTC. It translates to CASSPLVGSGSGGRGEQYF.

A few counts support this clonotype. This chain joins TRBV18 and TRBJ1-2, with D possibly being TRBD1 (5 bases). Deletions cut 2 bases from V and 8 bases from J, with 12 bases between. Germline V lookup: CDR1 KGHSH, CDR2 LQKENI. The CDR3 extends over 13 amino acids. Written as DNA, the CDR3 is TGTGCCAGCTCACCAACAAGGGGCAGAGGCTACACCTTC. As protein: CASSPTRGRGYTF.

The J gene is TRBJ2-5, the V gene TRBV10-2; either TRBD1 or TRBD2 may supply D (5 bases each). Per the germline V gene, CDR1 is WSHSY and CDR2 is SAAADI. The CDR3 spans 16 residues. Trimming removed 0 bases from V and 3 bases from J, with 14 bases in between. The CDR3 region is CASSESPGAQEETQYF. As DNA, the CDR3 is TGCGCCAGCAGTGAGTCGCCCGGGGCGCAAGAAGAGACCCAGTACTTC.

This clonotype was seen more than once but under ten times. J is TRBJ2-1 and V is TRBV20-1; TRBD1 matches 7 bases. CDR1 is DFQATT, CDR2 SNEGSKA, per germline (reference sequence). The CDR3 consists of 16 residues. V gave up 1 base and J gave up 3 bases; unmatched junction bases: 9. CDR3 DNA sequence: TGCAGTGCTAGAGCCTACACCGGGACAGACTACAATGAGCAGTTCTTC. The encoded protein is CSARAYTGTDYNEQFF.

The rearrangement links TRBV20-1 to TRBJ1-2, with D unresolved. The CDR3 length is 11 residues. Germline CDR1 DFQATT, CDR2 SNEGSKA (reference sequence). V was cut by 2 bases and J by 8 bases, with 9 bases left in between. In nucleotides, the CDR3 is TGCAGTGCTAGAAAGGTCTCCGGCTACACCTTC. Encoded protein: CSARKVSGYTF.

Ten or more counts support this clonotype. This CDR3 is CAISPARENTEAFF. Here the CDR3 DNA reads TGTGCCATCAGTCCTGCCCGGGAGAACACTGAAGCTTTCTTT. The V call is TRBV10-3, the J call TRBJ1-1; D is ambiguous. The CDR3 totals 14 residues. Trimming removed 5 bases at V and 1 base at J, with 11 bases between. Germline CDR1 and CDR2: ENHRY and SYGVKD.

This chain joins TRBV30 and TRBJ2-3, with 7 bases that match TRBD2. Germline V gives CDR1 GTSNPN, CDR2 SVGIG (reference sequence). The length of the CDR3 is 13 residues. V lost 0 bases, J lost 3 bases, and 0 bases stayed unmatched. For the CDR3, the DNA is TGTGCCTGGAGTGTAGCGGGAACAGATACGCAGTATTTT. Translating it yields CAWSVAGTDTQYF.

This clonotype was recorded many times. V gene TRBV18 combines with J gene TRBJ2-5; 8 bases align to TRBD1. The trim removed 3 bases at V and 5 bases at J, leaving 8 bases unmatched. The CDR3 is made up of 15 amino acids. Germline CDR1 reads KGHSH; CDR2 reads LQKENI. DNA of the CDR3: TGTGCCAGCTCACCGCCCTCAGGGGGCCTTGAGACCCAGTACTTC. Amino acids: CASSPPSGGLETQYF.

The CDR3 nucleotides read TGTGCCATCAGGATCGAGCGGGACGCGACAGATACGCAGTATTTT. Amino acids: CAIRIERDATDTQYF. The V gene is TRBV10-3, the J gene TRBJ2-3; 7 positions match TRBD2. V shed 6 bases, J shed 3 bases, and the junction held 9 bases outside the gene matches. Germline V lookup: CDR1 ENHRY, CDR2 SYGVKD. The CDR3 consists of 15 residues.

This clonotype was seen repeatedly, ten times or more. This chain connects TRBV6-2 or TRBV6-3 to TRBJ2-1; tentatively, D is TRBD2 (6 bases). The CDR3 runs to 15 residues. The germline gives CDR1 MNHEY, CDR2 SVGEGT. Trimming pared 8 bases from V and 3 bases from J, leaving 17 bases between. For the CDR3, the DNA is TGTGCCAGCGGCAACCTTGGCGGGATCTACAATGAGCAGTTCTTC. It yields the protein CASGNLGGIYNEQFF.

There are a few counts of this clonotype. CDR3 protein: CASSWNTEAFF. CDR3 DNA sequence: TGTGCCAGCAGCTGGAACACTGAAGCTTTCTTT. This chain links TRBV7-2 with TRBJ1-1; D is uncertain. Trimming shortened V by 4 bases and J by 1 base, and 1 base separated the two germline ends. Germline CDR1 SGHTA, CDR2 FQGNSA. This CDR3 is built from 11 residues.

This clonotype has just a few counts. J is TRBJ1-3 and V is TRBV20-1; no firm D call. The germline V and J ends were trimmed by 7 bases and 1 base, with 11 bases remaining between them. Looked up from germline, CDR1 is DFQATT and CDR2 is SNEGSKA (reference sequence). The CDR3 totals 13 residues. The CDR3 is CSGTAPSGNTIYF. In DNA, the CDR3 is TGCAGTGGAACCGCTCCATCTGGAAACACCATATATTTT.

This clonotype was detected a few times. This chain connects TRBV7-9 to TRBJ1-5; 7 bases map to TRBD1. Germline-derived CDR1 and CDR2 are SEHNR and FQNEAQ (reference sequence). This CDR3 contains 16 residues. V shed 3 bases and J 2 bases; nucleotides not matched to a gene: 7. The CDR3 DNA sequence: TGTGCCAGCAGCTTTGGAGGGGGCGCGGGCAATCAGCCCCAGCATTTT. This gives the protein CASSFGGGAGNQPQHF.

The gene calls are TRBV7-9 and TRBJ2-3; D is ambiguous. V shed 4 bases and J shed 3 bases, with 17 bases lying between them. CDR1 is SEHNR, CDR2 FQNEAQ, per germline (reference sequence). CDR3 length: 16 amino acids. CDR3 sequence: CASSSYAPVDTDTQYF. CDR3 DNA: TGTGCCAGCAGCTCCTATGCCCCAGTCGATACAGATACGCAGTATTTT.

This clonotype was detected only a few times. The chain carries TRBV28 and TRBJ2-6, with 11 nucleotides matching TRBD1. The V and J ends lost 5 bases and 2 bases, in that order; junction bases with no gene match: 11. The CDR3 contains 19 residues. Germline V lookup: CDR1 MDHEN, CDR2 SYDVKM. CDR3 sequence reads: CASSPSGQGANAGANVLTF. The CDR3 nucleotides are TGTGCCAGCAGTCCCTCCGGACAGGGGGCAAATGCTGGGGCCAACGTCCTGACTTTC.

The chain couples TRBV30 to TRBJ2-3, with D possibly matching TRBD2 (6 bases). The CDR3 is 13 residues long. V was shortened by 1 base and J by 6 bases, with 11 bases between the two germline ends. CDR1 and CDR2 (germline): GTSNPN, SVGIG (reference sequence). The CDR3 reads CAWSGRGRDTQYF. In nucleotides, the CDR3 is TGTGCCTGGAGTGGCCGGGGGAGGGATACGCAGTATTTT.

This clonotype was observed a handful of times. The gene calls are TRBV6-2 or TRBV6-3 and TRBJ2-7; 12 nucleotides align to TRBD2. Trimming cost V 0 bases and J 3 bases; bases outside gene matches: 6. The CDR3 sequence is 17 residues long. Germline-derived CDR1 and CDR2 are MNHEY and SVGEGT. CDR3 nucleotides: TGTGCCAGCAGTTACTCAATCCTAGCGGGAGGGCACTACGAGCAGTACTTC. Protein sequence: CASSYSILAGGHYEQYF.

The table lists this clonotype with many counts. The gene calls are TRBV7-2 and TRBJ2-1, with 12 bases matching TRBD2. Per the germline V gene, CDR1 is SGHTA and CDR2 is FQGNSA. V lost 0 bases, J lost 9 bases, and 6 bases stayed unmatched. There are 16 residues in the CDR3. The CDR3 nucleotides read TGTGCCAGCAGCTTAGCTTCTAGCGGGAGGGGGGCTGAGCAGTTCTTC. Protein: CASSLASSGRGAEQFF.

This clonotype has only a few counts. The CDR3 spells CASSLALRRAYRGQNIQYF. The CDR3 DNA is TGTGCCAGCAGTTTAGCGTTACGACGGGCATACCGCGGGCAAAACATTCAGTACTTC. The chain uses TRBV12-3 or TRBV12-4 and TRBJ2-4, with TRBD2 as a possible D gene (5 bases). V was pared by 0 bases and J by 5 bases, with 23 bases between. The CDR3 length is 19 residues.

The chain is built from TRBV11-1 and TRBJ2-1, with D tentatively TRBD2 (6 bases). Germline values: CDR1 SGHAT, CDR2 FQDESV (reference sequence). There are 14 residues in the CDR3. V was trimmed by 1 base and J by 10 bases, leaving 14 bases between them. The CDR3 DNA reads TGTGCCAGCAGCTTAGTTGCGGGGCTCTGGGAGCAGTTCTTC. Translation: CASSLVAGLWEQFF.

The sample holds many counts of this clonotype. J is TRBJ2-7 and V is TRBV14, with D perhaps matching TRBD2 (5 bases). Trimming took 3 bases from V and 2 from J, leaving 8 bases between them. This CDR3 spans 13 amino acids. Germline values: CDR1 SGHDN, CDR2 FVKESK. CDR3 loop: CASSQRRTYEQYF. The CDR3 nucleotides are TGTGCCAGCAGCCAGCGGAGGACCTACGAGCAGTACTTC.